One and the same sample provided the 14 T cell receptor beta chains below, sequenced in a study of T cell changes during pregnancy in multiple sclerosis. Sequencing was performed with immunoSEQ multiplex PCR; in TCRdb, only in-frame clones are kept and a portion is missing. The profile shows tens of thousands of clones, 94% of them singletons. Here the sequenced sample was peripheral blood, taken in the third trimester of pregnancy. Receptor source: a female donor with multiple sclerosis, enrolled in a pregnancy study.

The chain recombines TRBV7-9 with TRBJ1-5; D unclear. This CDR3 is 14 amino acids long. The germline gives CDR1 SEHNR, CDR2 FQNEAQ (reference sequence). The V end was cut by 5 bases, the J end by 0 bases, with 8 bases between. The CDR3 loop reads CASSAISSNQPQHF. CDR3 DNA sequence: TGTGCCAGCAGCGCAATCAGTAGCAATCAGCCCCAGCATTTT.

The chain recombines TRBV13 with TRBJ2-7; 10 bases match TRBD1. The V gene end was trimmed by 5 bases and the J gene end by 1 base; junction bases not matched to a gene: 5. Per germline, CDR1 PRHDT and CDR2 FYEKMQ (reference sequence). This CDR3 is built from 15 residues. CDR3 sequence reads: CASSPGQGGSYEQYF. In DNA form, the CDR3 reads TGTGCCAGCAGCCCCGGACAGGGGGGTTCCTACGAGCAGTACTTC.

The chain is built from TRBV25-1 and TRBJ1-1; 7 nucleotides align to TRBD1. After removal of 1 base from V and 8 bases from J, the junction contained 13 bases not matched to a gene. Germline lookup yields CDR1 MGHDK and CDR2 SYGVNS. The CDR3 length is 16 residues. In DNA form, the CDR3 reads TGTGCCAGCAGTGAATCCAGGGGGAAGGAGGGTGTCGAAGCTTTCTTT. Encoded protein: CASSESRGKEGVEAFF. The complete variable domain, with remaining parts taken from reference TRBV25-1 and TRBJ1-1, reads EADIYQTPRYLVIGTGKKITLECSQTMGHDKMYWYQQDPGMELHLIHYSYGVNSTEKGDLSSESTVSRIRTEHFPLTLESARPSHTSQYLCASSESRGKEGVEAFFGQGTRLTVV.

The chain employs TRBV4-1 and TRBJ2-4, with 14 positions matching TRBD2. The CDR3 length is 20 residues. With V trimmed by 4 bases and J by 2 bases, 13 bases remained unmatched. Per the germline V gene, CDR1 is MGHRA and CDR2 is YSYEKL. CDR3 bases: TGCGCCAGCAGCCGCTTCTTCGGGACTAGCGGGAGTGTTTCCAAAAACATTCAGTACTTC. It encodes CASSRFFGTSGSVSKNIQYF.

The gene calls are TRBV19 and TRBJ1-1; weak D call: TRBD1 (5 bases). The germline gives CDR1 LNHDA, CDR2 SQIVND (reference sequence). The CDR3 extends over 13 amino acids. V was clipped by 7 bases and J by 10 bases, with 19 bases between them. CDR3 loop: CASTAGVGTRAFF. The CDR3 DNA follows: TGTGCCAGTACCGCGGGGGTTGGGACGAGAGCTTTCTTT.

The CDR3 sequence: CATTAGNRGMNTEAFF. The DNA for the CDR3 is TGTGCCACAACAGCCGGGAATCGGGGTATGAACACTGAAGCTTTCTTT. V and J are TRBV10-3 and TRBJ1-1; D uncertain. This CDR3 is built from 16 residues. Trimming left V 10 bases short and J 0 bases short, with 21 bases between. In germline, CDR1 is ENHRY, CDR2 SYGVKD.

The V gene is TRBV6-5, the J gene TRBJ2-3, with 9 positions matching TRBD2. The trim removed 4 bases at V and 4 bases at J, leaving 3 bases unmatched. The CDR3 totals 14 residues. Germline loops: CDR1 MNHEY, CDR2 SVGAGI. The DNA of the CDR3 is TGTGCCAGCAGTTTGGGACTAGCAGCAGATACGCAGTATTTT. It specifies CASSLGLAADTQYF.

This chain joins TRBV18 and TRBJ1-2, with TRBD1 identical over 7 bases. The V gene's germline CDR1 is KGHSH and CDR2 LQKENI. The CDR3 extends over 13 amino acids. With V trimmed by 2 bases and J by 8 bases, 5 bases remained unmatched. The CDR3 region has the DNA TGTGCCAGCTCACCAGACAGGGACCGGGGCTACACCTTC. As protein: CASSPDRDRGYTF.

This chain links TRBV4-2 with TRBJ2-1, with 11 bases fitting TRBD2. The V gene end was trimmed by 4 bases and the J gene end by 1 base; junction bases not matched to a gene: 15. From germline, CDR1 is LGHNA and CDR2 YNFKEQ. The CDR3 is 20 residues long. The CDR3 here is CASSPRTSGLHPFSYNEQFF. CDR3 DNA: TGTGCCAGCAGCCCGCGGACTAGCGGGCTACATCCCTTTTCCTACAATGAGCAGTTCTTC.

This chain links TRBV27 with TRBJ2-7; 13 bases fit TRBD2. V lost 6 bases, J lost 4 bases, and 6 bases stayed unmatched. The CDR3 is 15 residues long. Germline V lookup: CDR1 MNHEY, CDR2 SMNVEV (reference sequence). The CDR3 nucleotides are TGTGCCAGCAGCCCCCGGACTAGCGGGAGTTACGAGCAGTACTTC. Its translation: CASSPRTSGSYEQYF.

This sequence joins TRBV13 and TRBJ2-7; 9 nucleotides agree with TRBD1. Germline CDR1 PRHDT, CDR2 FYEKMQ (reference sequence). This CDR3 is built from 14 residues. V was clipped by 4 bases and J by 5 bases; unmatched bases: 6. CDR3 protein: CASSSTGGFHEQYF. The CDR3 nucleotides are TGTGCCAGCAGCTCGACAGGGGGTTTCCACGAGCAGTACTTC.

This clone was seen only once. V usage is TRBV27 and J usage is TRBJ1-1; D perhaps matches TRBD1 (6 bases). This CDR3 region has 18 residues. Trimming took 7 bases from V and 1 from J, leaving 25 bases between them. CDR1 is MNHEY, CDR2 SMNVEV, per germline (reference sequence). CDR3 bases: TGTGCCAGCAAAGCCGGAAACAGGGCTTCCAGGGGGAACACTGAAGCTTTCTTT. It yields the protein CASKAGNRASRGNTEAFF.

The rearrangement joins TRBV30 to TRBJ1-2; possible D gene TRBD1, 5 bases. V was trimmed by 0 bases and J by 5 bases, leaving 16 bases between them. This CDR3 comprises 15 residues. Germline V gene data show CDR1 as GTSNPN and CDR2 as SVGIG (reference sequence). CDR3 region: CAWSVVGGLSYGYTF. As DNA, the CDR3 is TGTGCCTGGAGTGTAGTTGGGGGACTAAGTTATGGCTACACCTTC.

The chain has TRBV5-1 and TRBJ2-7; a weak D match, TRBD2 (5 bases). The germline V gene encodes CDR1 SGHRS and CDR2 YFSETQ. The CDR3 covers 16 residues. The V gene lost 4 bases and the J gene lost 1 base, with 18 bases spanning the gap. Here the CDR3 DNA reads TGCGCCAGCAGCCGAGGGTGGGGAGCCTCGTCCTACGAGCAGTACTTC. Protein: CASSRGWGASSYEQYF.